This is a list of T cell receptor beta chains from one sample in a study of shared clonotypes between healthy human individuals. Data came from immunoSEQ multiplex PCR; TCRdb stores just in-frame clones and leaves some out. The sample carries a few million clones, about 93% recorded once. Sequenced input: naive CD8+ T cells from PBMCs. The receptor set was obtained from a man between 18 and 35 years old in good health. Some clones in this sample may be carry-over from other donors' samples. Each CDR3 is given with its conserved first and last residue. D genes are given only for firm matches. Clone sizes are given selectively: once, few, many, or a class where the clone is expanded.

clone size: -; J gene: TRBJ2-1; CDR3 length: 16; V gene: TRBV11-3; D gene: -; CDR3 DNA: TGTGCCAGCAGCTTAGATAGGGGACCACCATACAATGAGCAGTTCTTC; CDR3 protein: CASSLDRGPPYNEQFF
clone size: -; J gene: TRBJ2-7; CDR3 length: 16; V gene: TRBV2; D gene: TRBD2; CDR3 DNA: TGTGCCAGCAGTGAGGGACTAGCGGGAGGGAACTACGAGCAGTACTTC; CDR3 protein: CASSEGLAGGNYEQYF
clone size: once; J gene: TRBJ2-2; CDR3 length: 12; V gene: TRBV29-1; D gene: -; CDR3 DNA: TGCAGCGCCGAGGGGAGAACCGGGGAGCTGTTTTTT; CDR3 protein: CSAEGRTGELFF
clone size: -; J gene: TRBJ1-1; CDR3 length: 16; V gene: TRBV5-1; D gene: -; CDR3 DNA: TGCGCCAGCAGACCGAAGGGGGGGAAGACGGACACTGAAGCTTTCTTT; CDR3 protein: CASRPKGGKTDTEAFF
clone size: -; J gene: TRBJ2-7; CDR3 length: 15; V gene: TRBV5-1; D gene: -; CDR3 DNA: TGCGCCAGCAGCTGGGAAAACGGACTCTCCTACGAGCAGTACTTC; CDR3 protein: CASSWENGLSYEQYF
clone size: -; J gene: TRBJ2-1; CDR3 length: 13; V gene: TRBV28; D gene: -; CDR3 DNA: TGTGCCAGCAGTCTGTATGGGGCGGTTGAGCAGTTCTTC; CDR3 protein: CASSLYGAVEQFF
clone size: once; J gene: TRBJ2-7; CDR3 length: 13; V gene: TRBV27; D gene: -; CDR3 DNA: TGTGCCAGCAGTTTAGGACACCTCTACGAGCAGTACTTC; CDR3 protein: CASSLGHLYEQYF
clone size: -; J gene: TRBJ1-1; CDR3 length: 13; V gene: TRBV30; D gene: -; CDR3 DNA: TGTGCCTGGAGTTTCACTGGGGGTACTGAAGCTTTCTTT; CDR3 protein: CAWSFTGGTEAFF
clone size: -; J gene: TRBJ2-1; CDR3 length: 14; V gene: TRBV6-4; D gene: -; CDR3 DNA: TGTGCCAGCAGTGAACGTTATACCTACAATGAGCAGTTCTTC; CDR3 protein: CASSERYTYNEQFF
clone size: -; J gene: TRBJ2-1; CDR3 length: 13; V gene: TRBV27; D gene: -; CDR3 DNA: TGTGCCAGCAGATTCCACTTGGGAAATGAGCAGTTCTTC; CDR3 protein: CASRFHLGNEQFF
clone size: -; J gene: TRBJ2-7; CDR3 length: 16; V gene: TRBV27; D gene: -; CDR3 DNA: TGTGCCAGCAGTTTATCACGAGGGGCAAGGGTATACGAGCAGTACTTC; CDR3 protein: CASSLSRGARVYEQYF
clone size: once; J gene: TRBJ1-1; CDR3 length: 14; V gene: TRBV27; D gene: TRBD1; CDR3 DNA: TGTGCCAGCAGTGCGACAGGGATGGACATTGAAGCTTTCTTT; CDR3 protein: CASSATGMDIEAFF
clone size: -; J gene: TRBJ1-1; CDR3 length: 13; V gene: TRBV5-4; D gene: -; CDR3 DNA: TGTGCCAGCAGCCATCCCGGGAACACTGAAGCTTTCTTT; CDR3 protein: CASSHPGNTEAFF
clone size: -; J gene: TRBJ2-2; CDR3 length: 15; V gene: TRBV29-1; D gene: TRBD1; CDR3 DNA: TGCAGCGTTGACCGGACAGGGGACCATACCGGGGAGCTGTTTTTT; CDR3 protein: CSVDRTGDHTGELFF
clone size: -; J gene: TRBJ2-7; CDR3 length: 10; V gene: TRBV11-2; D gene: -; CDR3 DNA: TGTGCCAGCAGCCGTTCCGAGCAGTACTTC; CDR3 protein: CASSRSEQYF
clone size: -; J gene: TRBJ1-1; CDR3 length: 17; V gene: TRBV6-1; D gene: TRBD1; CDR3 DNA: TGTGCCAGCAGTGAATGGGACAGGGCATCCGCGTTCACTGAAGCTTTCTTT; CDR3 protein: CASSEWDRASAFTEAFF
clone size: once; J gene: TRBJ2-7; CDR3 length: 14; V gene: TRBV14; D gene: -; CDR3 DNA: TGTGCCAGCAGCCAAGATGACAGGTACTACGAGCAGTACTTC; CDR3 protein: CASSQDDRYYEQYF
clone size: -; J gene: TRBJ1-1; CDR3 length: 13; V gene: TRBV9; D gene: -; CDR3 DNA: TGTGCCAGCAGCCTACAACCGAACACTGAAGCTTTCTTT; CDR3 protein: CASSLQPNTEAFF
clone size: -; J gene: TRBJ2-7; CDR3 length: 15; V gene: TRBV6-6; D gene: -; CDR3 DNA: TGTGCCAGCAGCGGTTGGTCCGGGCCCATCGACGAGCAGTACTTC; CDR3 protein: CASSGWSGPIDEQYF
clone size: -; J gene: TRBJ1-1; CDR3 length: 13; V gene: TRBV27; D gene: -; CDR3 DNA: TGTGCCAGCAGCATATTTAAGGGGACTGAAGCTTTCTTT; CDR3 protein: CASSIFKGTEAFF
clone size: -; J gene: TRBJ1-4; CDR3 length: 14; V gene: TRBV27; D gene: -; CDR3 DNA: TGTGCCAGCAGTGGTCGGGCACCTAATGAAAAACTGTTTTTT; CDR3 protein: CASSGRAPNEKLFF
clone size: -; J gene: TRBJ2-7; CDR3 length: 14; V gene: TRBV7-8; D gene: -; CDR3 DNA: TGTGCCAGCAGCTTCTCCTCCCGGAAATTTGGGCAGTACTTC; CDR3 protein: CASSFSSRKFGQYF
clone size: -; J gene: TRBJ1-2; CDR3 length: 16; V gene: TRBV10-3; D gene: -; CDR3 DNA: TGTGCCATCAGTGACCGGACAGTTCTTGCTAACTATGGCTACACCTTC; CDR3 protein: CAISDRTVLANYGYTF
clone size: -; J gene: TRBJ2-7; CDR3 length: 14; V gene: TRBV19; D gene: -; CDR3 DNA: TGTGCCAGCAGCAGGACGCATTCCTCCTACGAGCAGTACTTC; CDR3 protein: CASSRTHSSYEQYF
clone size: -; J gene: TRBJ2-3; CDR3 length: 13; V gene: TRBV7-2; D gene: -; CDR3 DNA: TGTGCCAGCAGCCCGCCCCTCACAGATACGCAGTATTTT; CDR3 protein: CASSPPLTDTQYF
clone size: -; J gene: TRBJ2-3; CDR3 length: 16; V gene: TRBV7-2; D gene: -; CDR3 DNA: TGTGCCAGCAGCTTAAAAGCGGGCGGGTACACAGATACGCAGTATTTT; CDR3 protein: CASSLKAGGYTDTQYF
clone size: -; J gene: TRBJ1-4; CDR3 length: 15; V gene: TRBV27; D gene: -; CDR3 DNA: TGTGCCAGCAGTTTATCATGGGGCTCTAATGAAAAACTGTTTTTT; CDR3 protein: CASSLSWGSNEKLFF
clone size: -; J gene: TRBJ2-5; CDR3 length: 16; V gene: TRBV7-9; D gene: -; CDR3 DNA: TGTGCCAGCAGCTTTGGGCCCGGAGGAGGGCAAGAGACCCAGTACTTC; CDR3 protein: CASSFGPGGGQETQYF
clone size: -; J gene: TRBJ2-7; CDR3 length: 13; V gene: TRBV27; D gene: -; CDR3 DNA: TGTGCAAGCGGGATGAGACAGGGGTACGAGCAGTACTTC; CDR3 protein: CASGMRQGYEQYF
clone size: -; J gene: TRBJ2-2; CDR3 length: 17; V gene: TRBV6-1; D gene: TRBD2; CDR3 DNA: TGTGCCAGCAGTGATCCGGGACTAGCGGGGGGCCCTGGGGAGCTGTTTTTT; CDR3 protein: CASSDPGLAGGPGELFF
clone size: -; J gene: TRBJ2-2; CDR3 length: 13; V gene: TRBV9; D gene: -; CDR3 DNA: TGTGCCAGCAGCGTAGCAGGTACCGGGGAGCTGTTTTTT; CDR3 protein: CASSVAGTGELFF
clone size: -; J gene: TRBJ2-1; CDR3 length: 13; V gene: TRBV9; D gene: TRBD1; CDR3 DNA: TGTGCCAGCAGCGTAGAGGACAGGGCCGGGCAGTTCTTC; CDR3 protein: CASSVEDRAGQFF
clone size: -; J gene: TRBJ1-1; CDR3 length: 15; V gene: TRBV19; D gene: TRBD1; CDR3 DNA: TGTGCCAGTAGTAGCAGACAGGGGGGGAGCGCTGAAGCTTTCTTT; CDR3 protein: CASSSRQGGSAEAFF
clone size: -; J gene: TRBJ1-5; CDR3 length: 16; V gene: TRBV6-6; D gene: TRBD1; CDR3 DNA: TGTGCCAGCAGTTTATGGACAGGGGGTGGCAATCAGCCCCAGCATTTT; CDR3 protein: CASSLWTGGGNQPQHF
clone size: -; J gene: TRBJ1-2; CDR3 length: 13; V gene: TRBV4-1; D gene: -; CDR3 DNA: TGCGCCAGCAGCCAAGATCCCCCAGATGGCTACACCTTC; CDR3 protein: CASSQDPPDGYTF
clone size: -; J gene: TRBJ2-1; CDR3 length: 14; V gene: TRBV7-2; D gene: TRBD2; CDR3 DNA: TGTGCCAGCATGTGGGCGGGAGCAGTCAATGAGCAGTTCTTC; CDR3 protein: CASMWAGAVNEQFF
clone size: -; J gene: TRBJ2-7; CDR3 length: 13; V gene: TRBV28; D gene: -; CDR3 DNA: TGTGCCAGCACCTACCGACCCTCCAACGAGCAGTACTTC; CDR3 protein: CASTYRPSNEQYF
clone size: -; J gene: TRBJ1-4; CDR3 length: 15; V gene: TRBV5-5; D gene: -; CDR3 DNA: TGTGCCAGCACCCCCTGGCCTGCAACTAATGAAAAACTGTTTTTT; CDR3 protein: CASTPWPATNEKLFF
clone size: -; J gene: TRBJ2-5; CDR3 length: 12; V gene: TRBV2; D gene: -; CDR3 DNA: TGTGCCAGCGTTACTAGGCGGGAGACCCAGTACTTC; CDR3 protein: CASVTRRETQYF
clone size: -; J gene: TRBJ1-4; CDR3 length: 17; V gene: TRBV6-1; D gene: -; CDR3 DNA: TGTGCCATCAGTGACACCGGGACCGGAGGACGTAGTGAAAAACTGTTTTTT; CDR3 protein: CAISDTGTGGRSEKLFF